What follows are 30 T cell receptor beta chains derived from one specimen sequenced in a study of PD-L1 blockade in urothelial cancer. Libraries were prepared by immunoSEQ multiplex PCR; TCRdb keeps only in-frame clonotypes and omits some of them. The sample holds over 100,000 clones, approximately 90% seen once. The sample's time point: peripheral blood 6 weeks after treatment start. The sample in question was PBMCs, obtained around atezolizumab (anti-PD-L1) treatment. The source is a man aged 55 to 70 with urothelial cancer.

V is TRBV5-1 and J is TRBJ2-1, with a tentative D call TRBD2 (6 bases). The V end lost 1 base, the J end lost 8 bases, and 22 bases lay between the germline ends. There are 17 residues in the CDR3. Germline-derived CDR1 and CDR2 are SGHRS and YFSETQ. Here the CDR3 reads CASSLFLAAGRADEQFF. The CDR3 DNA follows: TGCGCCAGCAGCTTGTTTTTGGCGGCGGGGCGGGCAGATGAGCAGTTCTTC.

The V call is TRBV7-3, the J call TRBJ2-1; maybe TRBD2 (6 bases). V dropped 4 bases and J dropped 10 bases, with 17 bases sitting between them. Germline V gene data show CDR1 as SGHTA and CDR2 as FQGTGA. CDR3 size: 14 residues. Here the CDR3 reads CASSYEPLAQEQFF. The CDR3 DNA reads TGTGCCAGCAGCTACGAACCACTAGCACAAGAGCAGTTCTTC.

A single count supports this clone. This chain connects TRBV6-6 to TRBJ1-5; no reliable D call. With 4 bases removed from V and 7 bases from J, the gap between germline ends came to 11 bases. Germline loops: CDR1 MNHNY, CDR2 SVGAGI (reference sequence). This CDR3 comprises 13 residues. CDR3 DNA: TGTGCCAGCAGTTCCCAGGCGTTCCAGCCCCAGCATTTT. Residues: CASSSQAFQPQHF.

The gene calls are TRBV2 and TRBJ1-5, with 8 positions matching TRBD1. The V segment lost 4 bases and the J segment 9 bases; nucleotides outside the gene matches: 11. This CDR3 has 15 residues. Per germline, CDR1 SNHLY and CDR2 FYNNEI. The CDR3 region has the DNA TGTGCCAGCAGTGCGGGGGACAGGCTCTTAGGGCCCCAGCATTTT. This gives the protein CASSAGDRLLGPQHF.

The chain has TRBV5-8 and TRBJ2-5; TRBD2 agrees at 8 bases. The CDR3 covers 15 residues. J gave up 2 bases and V 3 bases, and 6 bases lay outside the gene matches. Germline values: CDR1 SGHTS, CDR2 YDEGEE. The CDR3 sequence is CASSSGGQAQETQYF. The CDR3 region has the DNA TGTGCCAGCAGCTCGGGGGGGCAGGCACAAGAGACCCAGTACTTC.

The chain is built from TRBV10-3 and TRBJ2-2; D gene uncertain. V lost 3 bases and J lost 5, with 13 bases in between. CDR1 is ENHRY, CDR2 SYGVKD, per germline. CDR3 length: 15 residues. The CDR3 nucleotides are TGTGCCATCAGTGACCGGAGATTAGAAACCGGGGAGCTGTTTTTT. As protein: CAISDRRLETGELFF.

The genes are TRBV10-2 and TRBJ2-3, with 8 bases identical to TRBD1. Per the germline V gene, CDR1 is WSHSY and CDR2 is SAAADI. The CDR3 loop spans 14 amino acids. Germline trimming cut 6 bases from V and 3 bases from J; bases unmatched to any gene: 5. DNA for the CDR3: TGCGCCAGCAGGGCCGACAGGGGAACAGATACGCAGTATTTT. This encodes CASRADRGTDTQYF.

The chain carries TRBV14 and TRBJ2-7, with D possibly being TRBD1 (5 bases). The CDR3 runs 15 residues. The germline V and J ends were trimmed by 6 bases and 4 bases, with 19 bases remaining between them. Germline assignment: CDR1 SGHDN and CDR2 FVKESK. This chain's CDR3 is CASSRAGIQKYEQYF. CDR3 DNA sequence: TGTGCCAGCAGTCGGGCAGGGATCCAAAAGTACGAGCAGTACTTC.

The chain joins TRBV28 to TRBJ2-7; 7 bases agree with TRBD1. CDR1 is MDHEN, CDR2 SYDVKM, per germline. Unmatched junction bases numbered 0, after V lost 5 bases and J lost 2 bases. The CDR3 covers 12 residues. The CDR3 region has the DNA TGTGCCAGCAGTGGACAGGCCTACGAGCAGTACTTC. The encoded protein is CASSGQAYEQYF. Full variable domain (outside the CDR3, taken from reference TRBV28 and TRBJ2-7): DVKVTQSSRYLVKRTGEKVFLECVQDMDHENMFWYRQDPGLGLRLIYFSYDVKMKEKGDIPEGYSVSREKKERFSLILESASTNQTSMYLCASSGQAYEQYFGPGTRLTVT.

The CDR3 bases are TGCGCCAGCAGTGCGAAGACGTCCCCCTCGGGAGGCTACACCTTC. It codes for CASSAKTSPSGGYTF. The chain couples TRBV10-1 to TRBJ1-2; D gene ambiguous. Trimming took off 4 bases at V and 8 bases at J, with 20 bases between the two ends. Germline CDR1 WNHNN, CDR2 SYGVQD (reference sequence). This CDR3 spans 15 amino acids.

The chain is built from TRBV4-1 and TRBJ2-3; 7 bases agree with TRBD2. The CDR3 spans 14 residues. Losses at the gene ends were 6 bases for V and 4 bases for J; bases not matched to a gene: 7. CDR1 is MGHRA, CDR2 YSYEKL, per germline. CDR3 region: CASRLASGADTQYF. The CDR3 DNA follows: TGCGCCAGCAGATTGGCTAGCGGTGCAGATACGCAGTATTTT.

The J gene is TRBJ2-5, the V gene TRBV30; 7 bases map to TRBD1. V was clipped by 0 bases and J by 4 bases; unmatched bases: 8. This CDR3 contains 15 residues. The germline CDR1 and CDR2 sequences are GTSNPN and SVGIG (reference sequence). CDR3 in amino acids: CAWSVLKGAAETQYF. For the CDR3, the DNA is TGTGCCTGGAGTGTACTGAAGGGGGCGGCAGAGACCCAGTACTTC.

This chain joins TRBV30 and TRBJ1-1; D may be TRBD1 (6 bases). This CDR3 contains 12 residues. CDR1 and CDR2 from the germline V gene are GTSNPN and SVGIG (reference sequence). Between the trimmed V and J ends, which lost 3 bases and 4 bases, there was a span of 9 bases. The CDR3 DNA reads TGTGCCTGGAGAACAGGGCCCACTGAAGCTTTCTTT. It specifies CAWRTGPTEAFF.

The chain uses TRBV18 and TRBJ2-7, with 11 bases matching TRBD2. This CDR3 has 15 amino acids. CDR1 KGHSH and CDR2 LQKENI come from the germline V gene. The V and J ends lost 3 bases and 4 bases, in that order; junction bases with no gene match: 5. DNA for the CDR3: TGTGCCAGCTCACCTTCGACTAGCGGGAATTACGAGCAGTACTTC. Translating gives CASSPSTSGNYEQYF.

This clone was counted once. The V gene is TRBV30, the J gene TRBJ2-7; a possible D gene is TRBD2 (6 bases). Germline V CDR1 and CDR2: GTSNPN, SVGIG (reference sequence). The germline V and J ends were trimmed by 3 bases and 6 bases, with 18 bases remaining between them. There are 14 residues in the CDR3. The CDR3 spells CAWRAPGLDGEQYF. CDR3 sequence (DNA): TGTGCCTGGAGGGCCCCGGGACTCGACGGCGAGCAGTACTTC. Full variable domain (missing parts from reference TRBV30 and TRBJ2-7): SQTIHQWPATLVQPVGSPLSLECTVEGTSNPNLYWYRQAAGRGLQLLFYSVGIGQISSEVPQNLSASRPQDRQFILSSKKLLLSDSGFYLCAWRAPGLDGEQYFGPGTRLTVT.

This CDR3 is CASSQERTGAPSSGNTIYF. CDR3 in DNA: TGCGCCAGCAGCCAAGAGCGAACAGGGGCGCCAAGCTCTGGAAACACCATATATTTT. The J gene is TRBJ1-3, the V gene TRBV4-3; TRBD1 agrees at 7 bases. J lost 0 bases, V lost 0 bases, and 11 bases had no gene match. The CDR3 has 19 amino acids. Germline V lookup: CDR1 LGHNA, CDR2 YSLEER.

V gene TRBV2 combines with J gene TRBJ2-1; no reliable D call. The CDR3 has 11 residues. Trimming took 8 bases from V and 7 from J, leaving 9 bases between them. Germline V gene sequence: CDR1 SNHLY, CDR2 FYNNEI. CDR3 amino acids: CASLSFNEQFF. The CDR3 DNA sequence: TGTGCCAGCCTCAGTTTTAATGAGCAGTTCTTC.

This chain joins TRBV7-2 and TRBJ2-7; possibly TRBD2 for D (6 bases). The CDR3 totals 16 residues. Germline V gives CDR1 SGHTA, CDR2 FQGNSA. Trimming took off 0 bases at V and 5 bases at J, with 17 bases between the two ends. The CDR3 sequence: CASSLAAAGSVNEQYF. CDR3 coding DNA: TGTGCCAGCAGCTTAGCTGCGGCGGGGTCTGTAAACGAGCAGTACTTC. The whole variable domain, filled in from reference TRBV7-2 and TRBJ2-7, reads GAGVSQSPSNKVTEKGKDVELRCDPISGHTALYWYRQSLGQGLEFLIYFQGNSAPDKSGLPSDRFSAERTGGSVSTLTIQRTQQEDSAVYLCASSLAAAGSVNEQYFGPGTRLTVT.

The chain has TRBV5-1 and TRBJ2-1, with 9 bases aligning to TRBD2. The V gene's germline CDR1 is SGHRS and CDR2 YFSETQ. The CDR3 is 15 residues long. V trimming: 0 bases; J trimming: 7 bases; junction bases outside the gene matches: 5. The DNA of the CDR3 is TGCGCCAGCAGCTTGGTGGCGGGGGGGCAAAATGAGCAGTTCTTC. It is translated as CASSLVAGGQNEQFF.

This clone was observed a single time. The chain is built from TRBV9 and TRBJ2-2; D is undetermined. The CDR3 is made up of 16 amino acids. Trimming left V 0 bases short and J 4 bases short, with 13 bases between. The germline CDR1 and CDR2 sequences are SGDLS and YYNGEE. CDR3 protein: CASSVDPGRSTGELFF. The CDR3 DNA is TGTGCCAGCAGCGTAGACCCAGGTCGAAGCACCGGGGAGCTGTTTTTT.

This clone was detected only once. The rearrangement joins TRBV7-2 to TRBJ1-5; D is undetermined. V was cut by 6 bases and J by 4 bases, with 10 bases left in between. Germline assignment: CDR1 SGHTA and CDR2 FQGNSA. CDR3 length: 13 residues. This chain's CDR3 is CASRGGQNQPQHF. DNA of the CDR3: TGTGCCAGCAGGGGAGGGCAGAATCAGCCCCAGCATTTT. Using reference TRBV7-2 and TRBJ1-5 for the parts outside the CDR3, the full variable domain is GAGVSQSPSNKVTEKGKDVELRCDPISGHTALYWYRQSLGQGLEFLIYFQGNSAPDKSGLPSDRFSAERTGGSVSTLTIQRTQQEDSAVYLCASRGGQNQPQHFGDGTRLSIL.

CDR3 in amino acids: CASSTDRGRLYGYTF. For the CDR3, the DNA is TGTGCCAGCAGCACGGACAGGGGCAGATTATATGGCTACACCTTC. The chain recombines TRBV7-9 with TRBJ1-2; TRBD1 agrees at 9 bases. Germline CDR1 SEHNR, CDR2 FQNEAQ (reference sequence). This CDR3 contains 15 residues. The J segment lost 5 bases and the V segment lost 5 bases, leaving 9 bases of the junction unmatched.

The chain couples TRBV1 to TRBJ2-3; TRBD2 was called by the table and not checked on the DNA. TRBV1 is given as a pseudogene. The length of the CDR3 is 18 residues. CDR3 bases: TGCACCAGCAGCCAAGAATCTAGCGGGAGTTTTCAAACAGATACGCAGTATTTT. Protein sequence: CTSSQESSGSFQTDTQYF.

This chain uses TRBV9 with TRBJ1-2, with a weak D call TRBD1 (5 bases). The germline V and J ends were trimmed by 4 bases and 6 bases, with 13 bases remaining between them. Per the germline V gene, CDR1 is SGDLS and CDR2 is YYNGEE. The CDR3 runs 13 residues. As DNA, the CDR3 is TGTGCCAGCAGCTCCCCTAGGGGTCATGGCTACACCTTC. This sequence encodes CASSSPRGHGYTF.

The rearrangement uses TRBV10-3 and TRBJ2-1; 9 nucleotides match TRBD2. This CDR3 contains 16 residues. The V segment lost 5 bases and the J segment 4 bases; nucleotides outside the gene matches: 9. CDR1 is ENHRY, CDR2 SYGVKD, per germline. The CDR3, as DNA: TGTGCCATCAGTTCGTTAGCGGGAGTTTCTTACAATGAGCAGTTCTTC. Protein product: CAISSLAGVSYNEQFF.

The genes are TRBV27 and TRBJ1-1, with D possibly matching TRBD1 (6 bases). Germline CDR1 and CDR2: MNHEY and SMNVEV (reference sequence). This CDR3 is 15 amino acids long. Trimming removed 8 bases at V and 5 bases at J, with 21 bases between. The CDR3 loop reads CASSRSVRGGTEAFF. CDR3 DNA: TGTGCCAGCTCGCGAAGCGTCAGGGGAGGGACTGAAGCTTTCTTT.

The V call is TRBV9, the J call TRBJ2-5, with D tentatively TRBD2 (6 bases). V lost 4 bases and J 2 bases, leaving 12 bases between the germline ends. The CDR3 contains 14 residues. In germline, CDR1 is SGDLS, CDR2 YYNGEE. CDR3 DNA: TGTGCCAGCAGCCCGGGACTGTTACAAGAGACCCAGTACTTC. Protein: CASSPGLLQETQYF.

This chain connects TRBV5-1 to TRBJ2-3; weak D call: TRBD1 (5 bases). CDR3 length: 16 amino acids. The germline V and J ends were trimmed by 4 bases and 3 bases, with 18 bases remaining between them. CDR1 is SGHRS and CDR2 is YFSETQ in the germline V gene. The DNA of the CDR3 is TGCGCCAGCAGCCCCCTGGCCAGGGTATCAACAGATACGCAGTATTTT. Protein product: CASSPLARVSTDTQYF.

This clone has only one observation. J is TRBJ2-7 and V is TRBV5-6; D unclear. The length of the CDR3 is 14 residues. V was clipped by 4 bases and J by 2 bases, with 13 bases between them. Per germline, CDR1 SGHDT and CDR2 YYEEEE. The DNA of the CDR3 is TGTGCCAGCAGCGAAGTGAAGAGAACCTACGAGCAGTACTTC. Its protein is CASSEVKRTYEQYF.

The chain is built from TRBV4-1 and TRBJ1-4; 9 bases fit TRBD1. Per the germline V gene, CDR1 is MGHRA and CDR2 is YSYEKL. J gave up 8 bases and V 0 bases, and 10 bases lay outside the gene matches. The CDR3 extends over 17 amino acids. This CDR3 reads CASSQDEDRGLREKLFF. CDR3 nucleotide sequence: TGCGCCAGCAGCCAAGATGAGGACAGGGGCTTAAGGGAAAAACTGTTTTTT.